One and the same sample provided the 12 T cell receptor beta chains below, sequenced in a study of blood T cell repertoires in COVID-19. Sequencing used immunoSEQ multiplex PCR; TCRdb keeps in-frame clones, though not all of them. Of approximately 220,000 clones in the sample, roughly 80% are singletons; the top ten hold 1.3%. Sequencing input: PBMCs or T cells enriched from blood (not recorded which). The receptors were sampled from a woman aged 35 to 49 with acute COVID-19.

The gene calls are TRBV18 and TRBJ2-1; D is unclear. CDR3 length equals 16 residues. Germline V gives CDR1 KGHSH, CDR2 LQKENI. Deletions cut 3 bases from V and 0 bases from J, with 12 bases between. Here the CDR3 DNA reads TGTGCCAGCTCACCTGTCTCCGGTAGCTCCTACAATGAGCAGTTCTTC. Its translation: CASSPVSGSSYNEQFF.

The chain has TRBV10-3 and TRBJ2-7; a weak D match, TRBD1 (5 bases). The germline CDR1 and CDR2 sequences are ENHRY and SYGVKD. The CDR3 has 15 amino acids. V gave up 0 bases and J gave up 2 bases, with 11 bases separating them. In DNA, the CDR3 is TGTGCCATCAGTGAGTCGGTGGGGCTAGCCTACGAGCAGTACTTC. Protein: CAISESVGLAYEQYF.

This chain links TRBV11-2 with TRBJ1-4; D is uncertain. Germline values: CDR1 SGHAT, CDR2 FQNNGV. The CDR3 is 15 residues long. V lost 0 bases and J lost 8, with 13 bases in between. The CDR3 protein is CASSLDLGSGEKLFF. The CDR3 nucleotides are TGTGCCAGCAGCTTAGATCTGGGGAGTGGGGAAAAACTGTTTTTT.

The chain recombines TRBV6-5 with TRBJ1-3; perhaps TRBD1 as D (5 bases). This CDR3 comprises 14 residues. V lost 6 bases, J lost 3 bases, and 12 bases lay in between. Germline V gives CDR1 MNHEY, CDR2 SVGAGI. DNA of the CDR3: TGTGCCAGCAGCTCCTGGGGCAGTGGAAACACCATATATTTT. Its translation: CASSSWGSGNTIYF.

The CDR3 sequence is CASSLGSHLSSYEQYF. DNA of the CDR3: TGTGCCAGCAGCTTGGGTAGCCACTTGAGCTCCTACGAGCAGTACTTC. The chain uses TRBV5-5 and TRBJ2-7, with D uncertain. V dropped 0 bases and J dropped 0 bases, with 13 bases sitting between them. Germline V gene data show CDR1 as SGHKS and CDR2 as YYEKEE (reference sequence). This CDR3 comprises 16 residues.

The V gene is TRBV7-9, the J gene TRBJ2-4; TRBD2 agrees at 8 bases. J lost 5 bases, V lost 5 bases, and 8 bases had no gene match. CDR3 length equals 15 residues. Germline V gene data show CDR1 as SEHNR and CDR2 as FQNEAQ (reference sequence). CDR3 in amino acids: CASSPRTSPQNIQYF. CDR3 in DNA: TGTGCCAGCAGCCCAAGGACTAGCCCCCAAAACATTCAGTACTTC.

The table lists this clone with a count of one. CDR3 residues: CASSHRRVSNTEAFF. In DNA, the CDR3 is TGCGCCAGCAGTCACCGGAGGGTGTCGAACACTGAAGCTTTCTTT. This rearrangement joins TRBV23-1 to TRBJ1-1; unclear D gene. TRBV23-1 is flagged as an ORF with uncertain function. Trimming cost V 3 bases and J 1 base, with 12 bases left between them. The CDR3 spans 15 residues.

V gene TRBV7-8 combines with J gene TRBJ2-3; maybe TRBD1 (5 bases). The V end was cut by 1 base, the J end by 6 bases, with 11 bases between. The CDR3 extends over 14 amino acids. Germline V gene sequence: CDR1 SGHVS, CDR2 FQNEAQ. The CDR3: CASSLVGAGDTQYF. CDR3 sequence (DNA): TGTGCCAGCAGCTTAGTAGGGGCAGGGGATACGCAGTATTTT.

The rearrangement links TRBV27 to TRBJ2-5, with 12 bases that match TRBD2. In germline, CDR1 is MNHEY, CDR2 SMNVEV (reference sequence). With V trimmed by 5 bases and J by 5 bases, 9 bases remained unmatched. This CDR3 comprises 16 residues. The CDR3 region has the DNA TGTGCCAGCAGTCCCCAAACTAGCGGGGGGCGGGAGACCCAGTACTTC. Its translation is CASSPQTSGGRETQYF.

The chain links TRBV13 to TRBJ2-2; D is undetermined. The length of the CDR3 is 11 residues. Germline V gene sequence: CDR1 PRHDT, CDR2 FYEKMQ (reference sequence). The V gene lost 3 bases and the J gene lost 8 bases, with 4 bases spanning the gap. The CDR3 sequence is CASSFPGELFF. CDR3 DNA: TGTGCCAGCAGCTTCCCGGGGGAGCTGTTTTTT. The variable domain in full, with the rest retrieved from reference TRBV13 and TRBJ2-2, is AAGVIQSPRHLIKEKRETATLKCYPIPRHDTVYWYQQGPGQDPQFLISFYEKMQSDKGSIPDRFSAQQFSDYHSELNMSSLELGDSALYFCASSFPGELFFGEGSRLTVL.

The chain uses TRBV7-2 and TRBJ1-1; D gene ambiguous. The V and J ends lost 1 base and 4 bases respectively, with 13 bases between them. Germline V CDR1 and CDR2: SGHTA, FQGNSA. CDR3 length: 15 residues. DNA of the CDR3: TGTGCCAGCAGCTTAGAACGGCTTCCAGGCACTGAAGCTTTCTTT. It translates to CASSLERLPGTEAFF.

This sequence joins TRBV20-1 and TRBJ2-7; D not certain. Deletions cut 2 bases from V and 3 bases from J, with 5 bases between. This CDR3 is built from 11 residues. CDR1 is DFQATT and CDR2 is SNEGSKA in the germline V gene (reference sequence). Written as DNA, the CDR3 is TGCAGTGCTAGACCAATCTACGAGCAGTACTTC. Amino acids: CSARPIYEQYF.